The present entry profiles one T cell receptor beta chain with its context. This sample is part of a study of blood T cell repertoires in COVID-19. About the study: The United States, Italy and Spain were the sources of the acute and convalescent COVID-19 samples. In each case, the material was cDNA or gDNA derived from T cells, B-cell-depleted T cells, or PBMCs.

Germline V lookup: CDR1 KGHSH, CDR2 LQKENI. The CDR3 loop spans 16 amino acids. With 4 bases clipped from V and 5 bases from J, the junction kept 14 bases outside the gene matches. The repertoire was sequenced with immunoSEQ multiplex PCR; TCRdb's copy has only in-frame clones and lacks some. The profile shows roughly 250,000 clones, more than 65% of them singletons. This sequence originates from a woman aged 40 to 49 with active or convalescent COVID-19. Sample: peripheral blood. V gene TRBV18 combines with J gene TRBJ2-7; 7 bases align to TRBD2. The CDR3 coding sequence is TGTGCCAGCTCACGGATGTCTAGCGGACTGGTGAACGAGCAGTACTTC. This sequence encodes CASSRMSSGLVNEQYF.